This entry features one TCR beta chain sequence. Antigen specificity is unknown. These data are taken from a study of T cells in localized non-small cell lung cancer. General study findings and limits: A higher density of T cells in blood coincided with extended overall survival. Among the tissues sampled, uninvolved adjacent lung had the highest T cell clonality, above tumor.

J was trimmed by 4 bases and V by 4 bases; bases with no gene match: 7. Looked up from germline, CDR1 is SGDLS and CDR2 is YYNGEE. The CDR3 contains 16 residues. Repertoires were generated with immunoSEQ multiplex PCR, while TCRdb's copy carries only in-frame clones and drops some. Among 1,500 or so clones listed, around 28% were seen once. In each case, adjacent lung free of atypia was taken at least 2 cm from the tumor margin. The sample was normal lung tissue next to the tumor, taken before any cancer treatment. This receptor was obtained from a man between 40 and 70 years old with stage III squamous cell lung carcinoma. The V call is TRBV9, the J call TRBJ2-2; TRBD2 aligns across 10 bases. DNA of the CDR3: TGTGCCAGCAGCTTCGGACTAGCGGACCTCACCGGGGAGCTGTTTTTT. Protein sequence: CASSFGLADLTGELFF.